This T cell receptor beta chain appears in the sequencing data of a study of blood T cell repertoires in COVID-19. Study as a whole: The samples span acute and convalescent COVID-19 from the United States, Italy and Spain. T cells, B-cell-depleted T cells, or PBMCs provided the cDNA or gDNA that served as material.

In the study's own analysis: Amplifying reference gene primers gave estimates of nucleated cell counts. Clones were sequenced by immunoSEQ multiplex PCR, and TCRdb holds only the in-frame ones, with some missing. V, J and clone size are those of that table, while D and trimming were read from the DNA. This table has about 94,000 clones, about four fifths appearing once. Sequenced input: peripheral blood. This clonotype was obtained from a human donor in a cohort sampled during active COVID-19.

In DNA form, the CDR3 reads TGTGCCAGCAGCAAGCTAATTACCGGGGGCTCCTACGAGCAGTACTTC. Amino acid sequence: CASSKLITGGSYEQYF. The rearrangement links TRBV7-8 to TRBJ2-7; TRBD2 might be the D (6 bases). In germline, CDR1 is SGHVS, CDR2 FQNEAQ. The CDR3 sequence is 16 residues long. Trimming cost V 5 bases and J 0 bases, with 17 bases left between them. Supplemented by reference TRBV7-8 and TRBJ2-7, the full variable domain reads GAGVSQSPRYKVAKRGQDVALRCDPISGHVSLFWYQQALGQGPEFLTYFQNEAQLDKSGLPSDRFFAERPEGSVSTLKIQRTQQEDSAVYLCASSKLITGGSYEQYFGPGTRLTVT.